What follows is one TCR beta chain and its context. The antigen this receptor binds is unknown. No base quality information exists; no much larger clone differs at one position. In the prospective study, participants were about 18 to 90 years old, resided in about two dozen geographic areas of the United States, and were enrolled through a virtual design. Cohort assignment in the prospective study relied on participant-reported clinical history from a screening survey and a study questionnaire. Mobile phlebotomists in the prospective study collected whole blood, serum and a nasopharyngeal or oropharyngeal swab from every participant. Over a roughly two-month period, participants in the prospective study had the option of providing additional blood draws and questionnaires. Blood samples from the prospective study were shipped frozen or at room temperature prior to DNA extraction. The data were obtained in a study of blood T cell repertoires in COVID-19 (TCRdb year 2020). As for the study more broadly: Samples covering the acute and convalescent phases of COVID-19 were provided by collaborators in the United States, Italy and Spain. The repertoires were released in a freely available public database intended as a resource for research on the immune response to SARS-CoV-2. The dataset comprised deeply sampled blood TCRbeta repertoires from subjects exposed to, actively infected with, or recovered from COVID-19. The prospective study material was composed of cDNA or gDNA derived from T cells, B-cell-depleted T cells, or PBMCs. Sample metadata almost always included a de-identified subject ID, COVID-19 status, age in years and sex. HLA class I and class II types, where available, came from metadata supplied by the sample provider rather than from assay-based typing. The samples were drawn from two sources: the first 160 participants of the ongoing ImmuneRACE study, and approximately 1,300 subjects contributed by 6 global collaborators. Study-wide conclusions, independent of this receptor: The amount of clinical and demographic metadata varied by source and participant and was provided uncurated.

TCRbeta CDR3 regions were amplified from genomic DNA by means of the immunoSEQ Assay, a bias-controlled multiplex PCR. On the authors' methods: The number of nucleated cells in each sample was estimated from the amplification of reference gene primers within the assay. To quantify the absolute abundance of each unique TCRbeta CDR3 rearrangement, sequence reads were collapsed and filtered. For each sample, productive Simpson clonality was calculated as the square root of Simpson's diversity index over productive rearrangements. TCRdb carries this immuneACCESS record with in-frame sequences only. Its versions omit some clonotypes, under half of them owing to an unresolved V gene in the studies checked, with the rest unexplained. V, J and clone size are those of that table, while D and trimming were read from the DNA. Within this sample are about 82,000 clones, with 75% to 90% of them counted one time only. The top ten clones comprise 0.95% to 1.5% of the sample.

Sequencing was done on a sample of PBMCs or T cells enriched from blood (not recorded which). The clonotype comes from a woman aged 45-60 years with acute COVID-19.

In nucleotides, the sequence is TGTGCCATCAGTCAGGGGGCGAGGAACACTGAAGCTTTCTTT. This translates into CAISQGARNTEAFF. The rearrangement combines TRBV10-3 with TRBJ1-1, and 8 junctional nucleotides match TRBD1. For this chain, trimming is 5 bases at the V end and 1 base at the J end, and the number of junction bases without a gene match is 3. Reading from cysteine to phenylalanine, the CDR3 counts 14 amino acids. The kept DNA is CDR3 alone, 42 bases in frame from the first base. CDR1 and CDR2 are read off the germline V gene as ENHRY and SYGVKD.